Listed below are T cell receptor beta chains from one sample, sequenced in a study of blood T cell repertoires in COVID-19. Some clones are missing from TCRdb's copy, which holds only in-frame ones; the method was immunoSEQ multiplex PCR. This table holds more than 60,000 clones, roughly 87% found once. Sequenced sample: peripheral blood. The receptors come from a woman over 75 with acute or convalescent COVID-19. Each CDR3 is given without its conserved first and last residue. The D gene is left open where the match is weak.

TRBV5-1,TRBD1,ASRDRPPGANVLT
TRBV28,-,ASSLFRAGANVLT
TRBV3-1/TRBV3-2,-,ASSQGTLSYNEQF
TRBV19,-,ASSTDSLPGTEAF
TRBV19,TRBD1,ASSIGTGVQETQY
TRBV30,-,AFIKTGSGNTIY
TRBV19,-,ASSMSVRYEQY
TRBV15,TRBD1,ATSRGQGEADTQY
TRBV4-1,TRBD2,ASSLQRPGGPYEQY
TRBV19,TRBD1,ASTPGQTNTEAF
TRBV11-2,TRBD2,ASSYPRLAGGPVTQY
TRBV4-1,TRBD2,ASSHTGTSGSYNEQF
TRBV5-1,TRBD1,ASSLVGVWQGAYEQY
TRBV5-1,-,ASSLAGVTNTEAF
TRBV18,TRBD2,ASSPKSGSRETQY
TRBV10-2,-,ASSRLSHLANVLT
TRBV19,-,ASSIGLGGSYEQY
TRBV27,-,ASSVGLSYEQY
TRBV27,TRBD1,ASSLLLGDRVVSYEQY
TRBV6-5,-,ASGGVSVYGYT
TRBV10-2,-,ASLGGGGRTTEAF
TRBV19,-,ASSSWGDPSTGELF
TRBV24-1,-,ATSDLRGTIY
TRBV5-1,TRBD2,ASSPGLAGVHEQY
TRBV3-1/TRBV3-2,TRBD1,ASSQWAGTDSYEQY
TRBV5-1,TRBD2,ASSFRGGIGEQY
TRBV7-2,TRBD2,ASSSLIAGNEQF
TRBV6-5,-,ASRTGLTEAF
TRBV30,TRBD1,AWSPGQGHH
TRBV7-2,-,ASSLDYGEKLF
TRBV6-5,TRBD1,ASSSWTGNEQF
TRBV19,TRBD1,ASSIKDRGYYEQY
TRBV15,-,ATSRGETGANYGYT